This T cell receptor beta chain was sequenced during a study of a mutant IDH1 vaccine in newly diagnosed glioma. Turning to the study itself: Eight vaccine injections were given to patients in weeks 1, 3, 5, 7, 11, 15, 19 and 23. Vaccines were first given 4-6 weeks after radiotherapy alone, or with temozolomide cycles.

CDR3 length: 13 residues. CDR1 is SGHNT, CDR2 YYREEE, per germline (reference sequence). The V and J ends lost 0 bases and 2 bases respectively, with 4 bases between them. Time point of the sample: week 11, during vaccination. Vaccination used 300 ug of mutant IDH1 20-mer peptide per dose, with topical imiquimod. In its sample, this clone was seen once. Its target is not known. Libraries were prepared by immunoSEQ multiplex PCR; TCRdb keeps only in-frame clonotypes and omits some of them. The sample shows 55,000 to 65,000 clones, 84% of them seen only once. Specimen: PBMCs, collected from a glioma patient whose treatment included an IDH1 peptide vaccine. This chain connects TRBV5-4 to TRBJ2-3; D is uncertain. This receptor was identified in a man aged 25-45 years with glioma. The DNA of the CDR3 is TGTGCCAGCAGCTTGGTCCCCACAGATACGCAGTATTTT. Translating gives CASSLVPTDTQYF.